The rows below give T cell receptor beta chains drawn from one sample of a study of radiotherapy plus CTLA-4 blockade in lung cancer. Clones were sequenced by immunoSEQ multiplex PCR, and TCRdb holds only the in-frame ones, with some missing. This sample carries tens of thousands of clones, approximately 76% of them seen once, and the ten largest clones take 8.3%. The material sequenced was peripheral blood, taken from a patient treated with radiotherapy plus ipilimumab. Source of these receptors: a human donor with non-small cell lung cancer who had stable disease on radiotherapy plus ipilimumab. The CDR3 runs from the conserved cysteine through the conserved F or W. Fields, in order: V gene, J gene, D gene, clone size, CDR3 protein, CDR3 DNA. The D gene is left open where the match is weak. Rows give clone size only sometimes, using once, few, many, or a class for an expanded clone.

V: TRBV7-7
J: TRBJ2-1
D: NA
size: NA
CDR3: CASSPTTHNEQFF
DNA: TGTGCCAGCAGCCCTACGACCCACAATGAGCAGTTCTTC

V: TRBV5-1
J: TRBJ2-6
D: NA
size: few
CDR3: CASSLEPGANVLTF
DNA: TGCGCCAGCAGCTTGGAGCCTGGGGCCAACGTCCTGACTTTC

V: TRBV11-2
J: TRBJ2-1
D: NA
size: NA
CDR3: CASSFSLINEQFF
DNA: TGTGCCAGCAGCTTCTCCTTGATCAATGAGCAGTTCTTC

V: TRBV4-1
J: TRBJ1-3
D: NA
size: NA
CDR3: CASSQEGPISGNTIYF
DNA: TGCGCCAGCAGCCAAGAGGGACCCATCTCTGGAAACACCATATATTTT

V: TRBV28
J: TRBJ1-2
D: TRBD1
size: medium-sized
CDR3: CASSLTPGTGNGYTF
DNA: TGTGCCAGCAGTCTCACGCCCGGGACAGGGAATGGCTACACCTTC

V: TRBV6-1
J: TRBJ2-7
D: NA
size: NA
CDR3: CASSESGFSSYEQYF
DNA: TGTGCCAGCAGTGAGTCAGGGTTTAGCTCCTACGAGCAGTACTTC

V: TRBV14
J: TRBJ2-5
D: TRBD2
size: once
CDR3: CASSQTQGAGGETQYF
DNA: TGTGCCAGCAGCCAAACCCAAGGAGCGGGGGGAGAGACCCAGTACTTC

V: TRBV4-1
J: TRBJ1-2
D: TRBD1
size: NA
CDR3: CASSQRTGDWVYGYTF
DNA: TGCGCCAGCAGCCAAAGGACAGGGGATTGGGTCTATGGCTACACCTTC

V: TRBV27
J: TRBJ2-3
D: TRBD2
size: NA
CDR3: CASSFHPRGRGDPDTQYF
DNA: TGTGCCAGCAGTTTCCACCCCCGAGGTCGGGGGGACCCAGATACGCAGTATTTT

V: TRBV13
J: TRBJ2-5
D: TRBD1
size: NA
CDR3: CASSFATRDRADF
DNA: TGTGCCAGCAGCTTCGCGACCCGGGACAGGGCGGACTTC

V: TRBV9
J: TRBJ1-5
D: NA
size: NA
CDR3: CASSVGSNQPQHF
DNA: TGTGCCAGCAGCGTAGGGAGCAATCAGCCCCAGCATTTT

V: TRBV19
J: TRBJ1-1
D: TRBD1
size: NA
CDR3: CASSMTQGGAEAFF
DNA: TGTGCCAGTAGTATGACTCAGGGGGGAGCTGAAGCTTTCTTT

V: TRBV27
J: TRBJ1-6
D: NA
size: NA
CDR3: CASSLLDGDNSPLHF
DNA: TGTGCCAGCAGTTTATTGGACGGGGATAATTCACCCCTCCACTTT

V: TRBV5-1
J: TRBJ2-4
D: NA
size: NA
CDR3: CASSLDGAGLAKNIQYF
DNA: TGCGCCAGCAGCTTGGACGGGGCCGGGCTAGCCAAAAACATTCAGTACTTC

V: TRBV7-2
J: TRBJ2-7
D: NA
size: NA
CDR3: CASSSPSGSRGEEQYF
DNA: TGTGCCAGCAGCTCTCCCAGCGGTAGCAGGGGTGAGGAGCAGTACTTC

V: TRBV29-1
J: TRBJ2-5
D: NA
size: NA
CDR3: CAESQGGKQETQYF
DNA: TGCGCAGAGTCCCAGGGTGGAAAGCAAGAGACCCAGTACTTC